This T cell receptor (beta chain) derives from a study of T-cell reconstitution after alpha-beta-depleted transplantation in children. The TCRbeta library was prepared with unique molecular identifiers. TCRdb passed the PCR reads through MiXCR, listing each CDR3 protein once. This table has about 150,000 distinct CDR3 sequences, roughly 8.8% appearing once. Findings and limits, study-wide: For some patients, TCRbeta diversity was high at day 60 because of recipient T cells and thymic progenitors that survived. Reports say that about two months after transplant, the alpha-beta T cells came out of several hundred graft clones that had expanded.

The CDR3 totals 18 residues. Per germline, CDR1 SGHAT and CDR2 FQNNGV. V gave up 6 bases and J gave up 0 bases, with 21 bases separating them. This clonotype was detected many times. Its cognate antigen is unknown. This specimen consisted of PBMCs, mostly from graft donor cells, obtained 180 days after TCRalphabeta/CD19-depleted stem cell transplant. The sequence derives from a female patient between 2 and 10 years old who had a stem cell transplant for congenital amegakaryocytic thrombocytopenia, so the T cells may come from the graft donor. V and J are TRBV11-2 and TRBJ2-1; TRBD2 might be the D (5 bases). The CDR3 loop is CASRLISPRASSYNEQFF. The CDR3, as DNA: TGTGCCAGCAGACTAATCTCCCCGCGGGCAAGCTCCTACAATGAGCAGTTCTTC.